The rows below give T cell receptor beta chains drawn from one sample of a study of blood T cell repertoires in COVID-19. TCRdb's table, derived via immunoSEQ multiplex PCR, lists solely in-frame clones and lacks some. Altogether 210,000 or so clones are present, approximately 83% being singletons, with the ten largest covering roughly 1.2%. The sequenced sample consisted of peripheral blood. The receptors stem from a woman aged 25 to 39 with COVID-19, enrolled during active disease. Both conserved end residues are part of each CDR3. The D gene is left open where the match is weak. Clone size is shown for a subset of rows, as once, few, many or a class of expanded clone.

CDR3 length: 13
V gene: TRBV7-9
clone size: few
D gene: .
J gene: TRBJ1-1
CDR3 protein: CASTKQENTEAFF
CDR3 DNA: TGTGCCAGCACCAAACAGGAAAACACTGAAGCTTTCTTT

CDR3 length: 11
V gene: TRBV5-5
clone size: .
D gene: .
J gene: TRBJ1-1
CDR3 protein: CASSQGLEAFF
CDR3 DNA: TGTGCCAGCAGCCAGGGGCTAGAAGCTTTCTTT

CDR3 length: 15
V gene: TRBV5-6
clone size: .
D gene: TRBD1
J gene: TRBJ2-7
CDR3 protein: CASSSLGTGSYEQYF
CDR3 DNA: TGTGCCAGCAGCTCACTAGGGACAGGGAGTTACGAGCAGTACTTC

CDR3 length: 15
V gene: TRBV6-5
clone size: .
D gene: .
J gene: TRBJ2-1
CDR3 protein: CASSYSVESINEQFF
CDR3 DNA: TGTGCCAGCAGTTACTCGGTAGAAAGTATAAATGAGCAGTTCTTC

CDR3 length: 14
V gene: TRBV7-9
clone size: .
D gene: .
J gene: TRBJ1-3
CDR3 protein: CASSFPGRGNTIYF
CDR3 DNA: TGTGCCAGCAGCTTTCCAGGGCGCGGAAACACCATATATTTT

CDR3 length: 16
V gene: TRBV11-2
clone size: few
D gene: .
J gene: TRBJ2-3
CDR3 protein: CASSRFGSLSGDTQYF
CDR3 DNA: TGTGCCAGCAGCCGTTTCGGGAGCCTCTCTGGAGATACGCAGTATTTT

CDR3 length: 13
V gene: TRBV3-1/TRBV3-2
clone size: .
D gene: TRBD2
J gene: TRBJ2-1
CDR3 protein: CASSRGRYNEQFF
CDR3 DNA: TGTGCCAGCAGCCGCGGGAGGTACAATGAGCAGTTCTTC

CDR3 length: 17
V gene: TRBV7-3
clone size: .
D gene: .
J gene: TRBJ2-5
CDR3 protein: CASSPRKVGGPKETQYF
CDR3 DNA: TGTGCCAGCAGCCCACGAAAGGTGGGGGGGCCCAAAGAGACCCAGTACTTC

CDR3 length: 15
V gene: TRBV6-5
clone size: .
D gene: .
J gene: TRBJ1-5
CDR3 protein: CASRLDDRSDQPQHF
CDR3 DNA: TGTGCCAGCAGACTTGACGACAGGTCCGATCAGCCCCAGCATTTT

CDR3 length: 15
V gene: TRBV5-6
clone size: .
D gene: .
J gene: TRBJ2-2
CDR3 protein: CASSLGVGNTGELFF
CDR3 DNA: TGTGCCAGCAGCTTGGGAGTCGGTAACACCGGGGAGCTGTTTTTT

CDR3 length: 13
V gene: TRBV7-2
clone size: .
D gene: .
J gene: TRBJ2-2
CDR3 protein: CASSSKYTGELFF
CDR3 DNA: TGTGCCAGCAGCTCCAAATACACCGGGGAGCTGTTTTTT

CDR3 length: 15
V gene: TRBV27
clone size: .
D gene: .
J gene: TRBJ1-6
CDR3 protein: CASSLRRTGESPLHF
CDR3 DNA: TGTGCCAGCAGTTTACGGAGGACTGGTGAGTCACCCCTCCACTTT

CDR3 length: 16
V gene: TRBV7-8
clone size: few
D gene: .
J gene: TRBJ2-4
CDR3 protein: CASSLQGRSAKNIQYF
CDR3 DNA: TGTGCCAGCAGCCTACAGGGGAGGTCAGCCAAAAACATTCAGTACTTC

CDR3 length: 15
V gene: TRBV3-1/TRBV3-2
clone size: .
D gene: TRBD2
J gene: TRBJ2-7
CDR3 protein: CASSQRTGLADEQYF
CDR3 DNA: TGTGCCAGCAGCCAACGAACGGGACTAGCGGATGAGCAGTACTTC

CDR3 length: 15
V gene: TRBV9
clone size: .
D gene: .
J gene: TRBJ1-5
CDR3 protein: CASSVGRGGNQPQHF
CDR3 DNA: TGTGCCAGCAGCGTAGGGAGGGGTGGCAATCAGCCCCAGCATTTT

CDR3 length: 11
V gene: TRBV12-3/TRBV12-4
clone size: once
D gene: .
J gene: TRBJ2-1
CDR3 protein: CASSSGGLQFF
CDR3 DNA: TGTGCCAGCAGTTCCGGGGGATTGCAGTTCTTC

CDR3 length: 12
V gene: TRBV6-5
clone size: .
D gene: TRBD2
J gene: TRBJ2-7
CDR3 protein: CAAARGTYEQYF
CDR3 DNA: TGTGCCGCCGCGCGGGGGACCTACGAGCAGTACTTC

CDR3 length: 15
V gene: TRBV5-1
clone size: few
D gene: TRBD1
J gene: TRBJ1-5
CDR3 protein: CASSLDGTADQPQHF
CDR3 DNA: TGCGCCAGCAGCTTGGACGGGACAGCCGATCAGCCCCAGCATTTT

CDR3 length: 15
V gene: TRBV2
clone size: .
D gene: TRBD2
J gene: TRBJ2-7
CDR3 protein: CASSGPSGGSYEQYF
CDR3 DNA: TGTGCCAGCAGTGGTCCTAGCGGGGGCTCCTACGAGCAGTACTTC

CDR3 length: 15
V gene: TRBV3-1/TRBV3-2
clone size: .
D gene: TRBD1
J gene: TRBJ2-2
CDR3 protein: CASSRRTGGTGELFF
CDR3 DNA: TGTGCCAGCAGCCGCCGGACAGGGGGCACCGGGGAGCTGTTTTTT

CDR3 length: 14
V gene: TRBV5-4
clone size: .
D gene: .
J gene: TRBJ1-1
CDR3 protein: CASSLNSGETEAFF
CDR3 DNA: TGTGCCAGCAGCTTGAATTCGGGGGAAACTGAAGCTTTCTTT

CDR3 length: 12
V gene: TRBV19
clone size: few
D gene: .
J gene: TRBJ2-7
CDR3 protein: CASSSGGPEQYF
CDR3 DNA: TGTGCCAGTAGTAGTGGAGGGCCCGAGCAGTACTTC

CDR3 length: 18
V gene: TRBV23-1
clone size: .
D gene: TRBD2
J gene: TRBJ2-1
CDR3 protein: CASSQSKWGLGEHNEQFF
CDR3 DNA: TGCGCCAGCAGTCAATCAAAGTGGGGACTAGGGGAACACAATGAGCAGTTCTTC

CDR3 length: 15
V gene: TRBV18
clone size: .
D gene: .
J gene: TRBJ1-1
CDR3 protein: CASSLAGGLGTEAFF
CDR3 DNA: TGTGCCAGCTCTCTAGCGGGGGGGCTGGGCACTGAAGCTTTCTTT

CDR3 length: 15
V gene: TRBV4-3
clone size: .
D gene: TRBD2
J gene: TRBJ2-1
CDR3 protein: CASSQILAGAGEQFF
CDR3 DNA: TGCGCCAGCAGCCAAATACTAGCGGGAGCTGGTGAGCAGTTCTTC

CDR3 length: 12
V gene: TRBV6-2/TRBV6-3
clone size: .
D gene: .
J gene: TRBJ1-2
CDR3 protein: CASSRTDYGYTF
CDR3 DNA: TGTGCCAGCAGCCGGACAGACTATGGCTACACCTTC

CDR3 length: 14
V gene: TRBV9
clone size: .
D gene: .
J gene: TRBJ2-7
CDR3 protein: CASSPTERDREQYF
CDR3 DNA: TGTGCCAGCAGCCCCACGGAGCGCGATCGAGAGCAGTACTTC

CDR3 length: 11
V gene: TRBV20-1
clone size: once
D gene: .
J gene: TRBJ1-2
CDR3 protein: CSAHPKDGYTF
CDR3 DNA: TGCAGTGCTCACCCTAAAGATGGCTACACCTTC

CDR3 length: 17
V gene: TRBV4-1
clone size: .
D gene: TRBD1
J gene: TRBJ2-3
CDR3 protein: CASSQELWGQGSDTQYF
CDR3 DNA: TGCGCCAGCAGCCAAGAACTCTGGGGACAGGGGTCAGATACGCAGTATTTT

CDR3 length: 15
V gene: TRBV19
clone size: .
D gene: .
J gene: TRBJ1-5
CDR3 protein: CASSTTKTGNQPQHF
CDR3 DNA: TGTGCCAGTAGTACAACTAAGACGGGCAATCAGCCCCAGCATTTT

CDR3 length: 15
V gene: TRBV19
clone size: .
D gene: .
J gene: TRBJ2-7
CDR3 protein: CASSIPGAGAYEQYF
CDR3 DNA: TGTGCCAGTAGTATTCCCGGGGCAGGGGCCTACGAGCAGTACTTC

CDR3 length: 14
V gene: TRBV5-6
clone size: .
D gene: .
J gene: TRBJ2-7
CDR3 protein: CASSADRSSYEQYF
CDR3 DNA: TGTGCCAGCAGCGCCGACAGGTCCTCCTACGAGCAGTACTTC

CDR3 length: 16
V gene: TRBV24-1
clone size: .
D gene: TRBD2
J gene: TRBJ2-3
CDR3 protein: CATSDISGGSLDTQYF
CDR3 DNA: TGTGCCACCAGTGATATTAGCGGGGGGAGTTTGGATACGCAGTATTTT

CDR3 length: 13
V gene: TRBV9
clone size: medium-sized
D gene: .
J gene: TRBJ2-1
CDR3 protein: CASSVGGNNEQFF
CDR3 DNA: TGTGCCAGCAGCGTAGGAGGCAACAATGAGCAGTTCTTC

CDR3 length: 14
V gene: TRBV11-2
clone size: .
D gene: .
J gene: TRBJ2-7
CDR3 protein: CASSLVSVPYEQYF
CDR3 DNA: TGTGCCAGCAGCTTAGTTTCGGTTCCCTACGAGCAGTACTTC

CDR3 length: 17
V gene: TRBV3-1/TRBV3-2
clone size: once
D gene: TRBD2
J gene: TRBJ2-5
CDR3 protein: CASSLGLAGGPQETQYF
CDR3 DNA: TGTGCCAGCAGCCTTGGACTAGCGGGGGGTCCACAAGAGACCCAGTACTTC

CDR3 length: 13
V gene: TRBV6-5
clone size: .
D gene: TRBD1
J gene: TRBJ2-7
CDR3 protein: CASRRQGPGKQYF
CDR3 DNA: TGTGCCAGCAGACGACAGGGTCCCGGTAAGCAGTACTTC

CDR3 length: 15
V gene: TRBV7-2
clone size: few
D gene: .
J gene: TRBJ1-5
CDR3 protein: CASSLIGGSNQPQHF
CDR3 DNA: TGTGCCAGCAGCTTAATCGGGGGTAGCAATCAGCCCCAGCATTTT

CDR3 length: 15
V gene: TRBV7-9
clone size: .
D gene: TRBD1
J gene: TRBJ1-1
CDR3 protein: CASSFLTGRYTEAFF
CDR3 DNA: TGTGCCAGCAGCTTCCTGACAGGGAGGTACACTGAAGCTTTCTTT

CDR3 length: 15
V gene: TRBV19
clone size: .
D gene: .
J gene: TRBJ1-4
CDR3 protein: CASSVTGAKDEKLFF
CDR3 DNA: TGTGCCAGTAGTGTGACAGGTGCCAAAGATGAAAAACTGTTTTTT

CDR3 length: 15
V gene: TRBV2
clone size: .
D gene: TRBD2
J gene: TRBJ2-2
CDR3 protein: CASSPGGRNTGELFF
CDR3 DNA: TGTGCCAGCAGTCCGGGGGGGCGGAACACCGGGGAGCTGTTTTTT

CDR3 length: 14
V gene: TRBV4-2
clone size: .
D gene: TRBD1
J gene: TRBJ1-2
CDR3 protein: CASSQTSGTGGYTF
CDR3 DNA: TGTGCCAGCAGCCAAACGTCCGGGACAGGGGGCTACACCTTC

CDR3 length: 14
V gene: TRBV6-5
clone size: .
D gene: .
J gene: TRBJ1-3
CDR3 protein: CASSPVNSGNTIYF
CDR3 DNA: TGTGCCAGCAGCCCCGTTAACTCTGGAAACACCATATATTTT

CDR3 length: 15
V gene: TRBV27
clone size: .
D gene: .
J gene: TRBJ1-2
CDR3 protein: CASSLAASANYGYTF
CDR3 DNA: TGTGCCAGCAGTTTAGCCGCGTCCGCTAACTATGGCTACACCTTC

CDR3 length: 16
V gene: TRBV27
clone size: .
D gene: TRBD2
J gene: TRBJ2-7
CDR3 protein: CASSPLTSGRFDEQYF
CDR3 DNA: TGTGCCAGCAGTCCGTTGACTAGCGGGAGATTCGACGAGCAGTACTTC